This TCR beta chain originates from a study of blood T cell repertoires in COVID-19. Generated by immunoSEQ multiplex PCR, the TCRdb table keeps only in-frame clones and is missing some. The sample holds about 240,000 clones; 75% to 90% are singletons and the top ten take under 15%. This clone was seen a handful of times. The sample taken for sequencing was peripheral blood. This clonotype was sampled from a woman aged 60-75 years with active or convalescent COVID-19.

CDR3 loop: CASSLQGDEKLFF. The CDR3 DNA is TGTGCCAGCAGCTTACAGGGAGATGAAAAACTGTTTTTT. This chain joins TRBV5-4 and TRBJ1-4; TRBD1 might be the D (6 bases). The V end lost 2 bases, the J end lost 6 bases, and 8 bases lay between the germline ends. The CDR3 sequence is 13 residues long. CDR1 SGHNT and CDR2 YYREEE come from the germline V gene (reference sequence). The variable domain in full, completed from reference TRBV5-4 and TRBJ1-4, reads ETGVTQSPTHLIKTRGQQVTLRCSSQSGHNTVSWYQQALGQGPQFIFQYYREEENGRGNFPPRFSGLQFPNYSSELNVNALELDDSALYLCASSLQGDEKLFFGSGTQLSVL.